The 28 T cell receptor beta chains listed next were all sequenced from one sample in a study of T cells in Graves' hyperthyroidism and ophthalmopathy. RNA transcripts yielded amplified TCR beta CDR3 regions. The study used the HTBI primer set for a first-round RT-PCR of the TCR CDR3. TCRdb redid the calling of the multiplex PCR reads with MiXCR, one entry per CDR3 protein. The sample lists about 320,000 distinct CDR3 sequences, 16% occurring once. The sequencing input was blood. These receptors were obtained from a man aged 25-45 years with Graves' hyperthyroidism.

This clonotype occurred many times. The chain uses TRBV6-4 and TRBJ1-2, with D tentatively TRBD1 (6 bases). This CDR3 spans 12 amino acids. Germline CDR1 is MRHNA and CDR2 is SNTAGT. V lost 5 bases and J lost 4, with 8 bases in between. The CDR3, as DNA: TGTGCCAGCAGTCAACAGGGCTATGGCTACACCTTC. This translates into CASSQQGYGYTF.

This clonotype was picked up many times. CDR3 nucleotides: TGTGCCAGCTCACCAAACAGGGGATCGAGTGGCTACACCTTC. Its protein product is CASSPNRGSSGYTF. The rearrangement links TRBV18 to TRBJ1-2, with 7 bases matching TRBD1. In germline, CDR1 is KGHSH, CDR2 LQKENI. With 2 bases clipped from V and 7 bases from J, the junction kept 7 bases outside the gene matches. CDR3 size: 14 residues.

The chain is built from TRBV12-3 or TRBV12-4 and TRBJ1-3, with D possibly matching TRBD1 (6 bases). V was cut by 4 bases and J by 8 bases, with 12 bases left in between. This CDR3 is 13 amino acids long. This chain's CDR3 is CASSSVRGDTIYF. The CDR3 nucleotides read TGTGCCAGCAGTTCAGTCAGGGGAGACACCATATATTTT.

This clonotype showed up many times. The chain links TRBV2 to TRBJ2-5, with TRBD2 matching 8 bases. There are 13 residues in the CDR3. Looked up from germline, CDR1 is SNHLY and CDR2 is FYNNEI. CDR3 nucleotide sequence: TGTGCTACCGGGGGGGAGTTACAGGAGACCCAGTACTTC. It is translated as CATGGELQETQYF.

In this sample, this clonotype turned up many times. The rearrangement joins TRBV29-1 to TRBJ1-1, with unresolved D. Germline assignment: CDR1 SQVTM and CDR2 ANQGSEA. There are 11 residues in the CDR3. The CDR3 protein is CTAKGSTEAFF. CDR3 nucleotides: TGCACCGCAAAAGGGAGCACTGAAGCTTTCTTT.

The chain joins TRBV5-1 to TRBJ2-3; D is unclear. Germline V gene lookup returns CDR1 SGHRS and CDR2 YFSETQ. This CDR3 is 11 amino acids long. V was clipped by 5 bases and J by 8 bases, with 9 bases between them. The CDR3 DNA sequence: TGCGCCAGCAGGGGCCGGAGTACGCAGTATTTT. Its translation is CASRGRSTQYF.

The gene calls are TRBV24-1 and TRBJ1-1; D not certain. The germline V gene has CDR1 KGHDR and CDR2 SFDVKD. The V and J ends lost 5 bases and 11 bases respectively, with 17 bases between them. The CDR3 length is 13 residues. CDR3 in amino acids: CATSALDGGAAFF. CDR3 in DNA: TGTGCCACCAGTGCCCTGGATGGCGGCGCGGCTTTCTTT.

This clonotype was detected many times. This chain joins TRBV11-1 and TRBJ2-7; 7 bases agree with TRBD2. The junction had 13 bases not matched to a gene; V was cut back by 5 bases and J by 3 bases. CDR1 and CDR2 (germline): SGHAT, FQDESV (reference sequence). The CDR3 is 16 amino acids. The CDR3 coding sequence is TGTGCCAGCAGCCTCAACGGCGGGAGCTCCATCTACGAGCAGTACTTC. This encodes CASSLNGGSSIYEQYF.

The rearrangement uses TRBV24-1 and TRBJ2-1; unclear D gene. The CDR3 has 15 residues. With 3 bases removed from V and 7 bases from J, the gap between germline ends came to 15 bases. CDR1 is KGHDR, CDR2 SFDVKD, per germline. CDR3 in DNA: TGTGCCACCAGTGATAACGCATTTGGTCGTAATGAGCAGTTCTTC. This translates into CATSDNAFGRNEQFF.

This clonotype was counted at least ten times. The chain uses TRBV24-1 and TRBJ2-1, with D possibly matching TRBD1 (6 bases). The CDR3 spans 15 residues. Germline assignment: CDR1 KGHDR and CDR2 SFDVKD. Trimming stripped 2 bases from V and 9 bases from J, with 16 bases between. CDR3 in DNA: TGTGCCACCAGTGATTCCAGGGGAACCGGTCGTGAGCAGTTCTTC. This codes for CATSDSRGTGREQFF.

The chain employs TRBV4-1 and TRBJ2-7, with 7 bases identical to TRBD1. The CDR3 is made up of 19 amino acids. Germline assignment: CDR1 MGHRA and CDR2 YSYEKL. V lost 2 bases and J lost 0; bases outside the gene matches: 16. The CDR3 loop reads CASSQFPTGLGSSSYEQYF. The CDR3, as DNA: TGCGCCAGCAGCCAATTCCCGACAGGGCTCGGTTCTTCCTCCTACGAGCAGTACTTC.

This clonotype was counted a few times. The chain carries TRBV9 and TRBJ2-7, with 7 bases that match TRBD2. Losses at the gene ends were 2 bases for V and 3 bases for J; bases not matched to a gene: 2. CDR1 and CDR2 (germline): SGDLS, YYNGEE. The CDR3 length is 13 residues. CDR3 protein: CASSVGTNYEQYF. The DNA of the CDR3 is TGTGCCAGCAGCGTCGGGACTAACTACGAGCAGTACTTC.

The chain carries TRBV20-1 and TRBJ2-5, with no clear D. This CDR3 contains 14 residues. V was trimmed by 3 bases and J by 7 bases, leaving 18 bases between them. CDR1 and CDR2 from the germline V gene are DFQATT and SNEGSKA (reference sequence). In nucleotides, the CDR3 is TGCAGTGCTAGTCGGATTAGGGTAAAAGGGACCCAGTACTTC. Translation gives CSASRIRVKGTQYF.

This clonotype was detected many times. In DNA, the CDR3 is TGTGCCAGTAGTATTATGAAGGGGGACCAAGAGACCCAGTACTTC. Translating it yields CASSIMKGDQETQYF. The rearrangement joins TRBV19 to TRBJ2-5; D is perhaps TRBD1 (6 bases). The ends were cut back, 3 bases at V and 0 bases at J, with 11 bases in the middle. The germline gives CDR1 LNHDA, CDR2 SQIVND (reference sequence). This CDR3 is built from 15 residues.

In its sample, this clonotype was seen many times. The V gene is TRBV6-1, the J gene TRBJ2-1, with TRBD1 identical over 8 bases. The CDR3 runs to 14 residues. The germline gives CDR1 MNHNS, CDR2 SASEGT. Trimming at V came to 5 bases and at J to 8 bases, leaving 8 bases not matched to a gene. The CDR3 loop is CASSPDRGIYEQFF. The DNA for the CDR3 is TGTGCCAGCAGTCCTGACAGGGGAATTTATGAGCAGTTCTTC.

This clonotype was counted at least ten times. V and J are TRBV12-3 or TRBV12-4 and TRBJ2-3, with TRBD2 identical over 8 bases. This CDR3 is built from 16 residues. V lost 6 bases, J lost 3 bases, and 11 bases stayed unmatched. The CDR3 DNA reads as TGTGCCAGCAGGATGGGGGCTAGCGGGCCTACAGATACGCAGTATTTT. It encodes CASRMGASGPTDTQYF.

This clonotype has a count of ten or more. The CDR3 reads CAISVRGRGTDTQYF. CDR3 coding DNA: TGTGCCATCAGTGTAAGGGGGAGGGGCACAGATACGCAGTATTTT. This sequence joins TRBV10-3 and TRBJ2-3; the D gene is possibly TRBD2 (7 bases). V gave up 4 bases and J gave up 1 base, with 12 bases separating them. Germline V CDR1 and CDR2: ENHRY, SYGVKD. The CDR3 totals 15 residues.

A remark on this clonotype: A much larger clone lies a single base off, so this may be a read error. The chain links TRBV6-2 or TRBV6-3 to TRBJ2-1; D is possibly TRBD2 (6 bases). V lost 10 bases, J lost 0 bases, and 19 bases lay in between. This CDR3 is built from 16 residues. Germline V lookup: CDR1 MNHEY, CDR2 SVGEGT. The CDR3 nucleotides are TGTGCCACATGTAGTGGGCGGCGGGGCTCCTACAATGAGCAGTTCTTC. The encoded protein is CATCSGRRGSYNEQFF.

This clonotype was counted many times. J is TRBJ2-5 and V is TRBV10-2, with D maybe TRBD1 (5 bases). Trimming removed 8 bases at V and 5 bases at J, with 15 bases between. From germline, CDR1 is WSHSY and CDR2 SAAADI. The CDR3 totals 13 residues. Here the CDR3 DNA reads TGCGCCAGCGGAAACACAGGCTTGGAGACCCAGTACTTC. Protein product: CASGNTGLETQYF.

This clonotype was observed at least ten times. The chain links TRBV5-1 to TRBJ2-3, with 12 bases matching TRBD2. The junction had 4 bases not matched to a gene; V was cut back by 4 bases and J by 1 base. Per germline, CDR1 SGHRS and CDR2 YFSETQ. This CDR3 is 16 amino acids long. This CDR3 is CASSPGTSGRTDTQYF. DNA of the CDR3: TGCGCCAGCAGCCCCGGGACTAGCGGGCGCACAGATACGCAGTATTTT.

V gene TRBV5-1 combines with J gene TRBJ2-1; either TRBD1 or TRBD2 may supply D (5 bases each). The V end lost 2 bases, the J end lost 5 bases, and 17 bases lay between the germline ends. The CDR3 is 16 amino acids. Per germline, CDR1 SGHRS and CDR2 YFSETQ. The CDR3: CASSFSTKPGHNEQFF. The DNA for the CDR3 is TGCGCCAGCAGCTTTTCTACGAAACCGGGACACAATGAGCAGTTCTTC.

This clonotype was counted a few times. The chain couples TRBV20-1 to TRBJ2-3; TRBD2 aligns across 7 bases. Germline assignment: CDR1 DFQATT and CDR2 SNEGSKA (reference sequence). Unmatched junction bases numbered 8, after V lost 6 bases and J lost 2 bases. This CDR3 spans 14 amino acids. The CDR3 is CSANEGGPTDTQYF. The CDR3 coding sequence is TGCAGTGCCAATGAGGGAGGGCCCACAGATACGCAGTATTTT.

The chain carries TRBV10-3 and TRBJ2-2; D ambiguous. Germline values: CDR1 ENHRY, CDR2 SYGVKD. V was trimmed by 2 bases and J by 1 base, leaving 5 bases between them. The CDR3 is made up of 14 amino acids. This chain's CDR3 is CAISELGNTGELFF. The CDR3 DNA sequence: TGTGCCATCAGTGAGCTGGGGAACACCGGGGAGCTGTTTTTT.

The chain combines TRBV7-9 with TRBJ1-1; 7 bases are a match to TRBD1. This CDR3 comprises 13 residues. CDR1 and CDR2 (germline): SEHNR, FQNEAQ (reference sequence). Unmatched junction bases numbered 3, after V lost 5 bases and J lost 3 bases. The CDR3 DNA reads TGTGCCAGCAGCGCTACAGGGGACACTGAAGCTTTCTTT. Residues: CASSATGDTEAFF.

The V gene is TRBV5-1, the J gene TRBJ2-6; D not resolved. CDR3 size: 15 residues. Per the germline V gene, CDR1 is SGHRS and CDR2 is YFSETQ. V gave up 4 bases and J gave up 0 bases, with 8 bases separating them. The DNA of the CDR3 is TGCGCCAGCAGCCCAGGAGACTCTGGGGCCAACGTCCTGACTTTC. This sequence encodes CASSPGDSGANVLTF.

As to this clonotype: Since a much larger clone is just one base distant, this may be a read error. The rearrangement joins TRBV7-2 to TRBJ2-2, with D perhaps matching TRBD2 (5 bases). The CDR3 sequence is 16 residues long. V was pared by 6 bases and J by 2 bases, with 16 bases between. The V gene's germline CDR1 is SGHTA and CDR2 FQGNSA. The CDR3 loop reads CASSVALQHNTGELFF. Here the CDR3 DNA reads TGTGCCAGCAGTGTAGCGCTTCAACACAACACCGGGGAGCTGTTTTTT.

The CDR3 loop reads CASSDPYSYEQYF. For the CDR3, the DNA is TGTGCCAGCAGTGACCCCTACTCCTACGAGCAGTACTTC. The rearrangement joins TRBV25-1 to TRBJ2-7; no clear D gene. CDR1 and CDR2 from the germline V gene are MGHDK and SYGVNS. This CDR3 contains 13 residues. Trimming pared 3 bases from V and 0 bases from J, leaving 6 bases between.

The sample holds a few counts of this clonotype. The rearrangement joins TRBV2 to TRBJ2-7, with 8 bases aligning to TRBD2. CDR3 length equals 13 residues. The trim removed 6 bases at V and 4 bases at J, leaving 5 bases unmatched. Germline V gene sequence: CDR1 SNHLY, CDR2 FYNNEI. The CDR3: CASSGRARYEQYF. The CDR3 bases are TGTGCCAGCAGCGGGAGGGCCAGGTACGAGCAGTACTTC.